A single sample gave rise to the 21 T cell receptor beta chains below, sequenced in a study of cytomegalovirus exposure and HLA in healthy donors (dated by TCRdb to the late 2010s). Library method: the immunoSEQ multiplex PCR assay. A mixture of 60 forward primers for TCR Vbeta segments and 13 reverse primers for TCR Jbeta segments was used in the multiplex PCR. This immuneACCESS table, as held by TCRdb, lists in-frame sequences with V and J called but not all clones. Of the missing ones, under half trace to an unresolved V gene in checked studies; the others have no known cause. This sample comprises approximately 300,000 clones, about 83% of them detected only once. 1.5% to 2.5% of the sample goes to the ten largest clones. The sample comprised PBMCs. The receptors were gathered from a middle-aged woman in good health and CMV-seropositive.

The rearrangement links TRBV5-6 to TRBJ2-7; maybe TRBD2 (5 bases). Germline CDR1 is SGHDT and CDR2 is YYEEEE. Trimming cost V 1 base and J 2 bases, with 13 bases left between them. The CDR3 totals 15 residues. The CDR3 region is CASSLRGSGAYEQYF. The CDR3 nucleotides are TGTGCCAGCAGCTTGCGGGGTTCAGGAGCCTACGAGCAGTACTTC.

The chain uses TRBV28 and TRBJ1-4; D perhaps matches TRBD1 (6 bases). CDR1 is MDHEN and CDR2 is SYDVKM in the germline V gene. Trimming removed 1 base from V and 1 base from J, with 10 bases in between. The CDR3 has 16 amino acids. As DNA, the CDR3 is TGTGCCAGCAGTTTATTTCTAGGGGGAACTAATGAAAAACTGTTTTTT. It specifies CASSLFLGGTNEKLFF.

The CDR3 loop is CASSIYSSTDTQYF. The CDR3 DNA is TGTGCCAGCAGCATTTACTCTAGCACAGATACGCAGTATTTT. The chain has TRBV9 and TRBJ2-3; D call uncertain. The CDR3 is 14 residues long. Trimming removed 4 bases at V and 0 bases at J, with 9 bases between. CDR1 and CDR2 (germline): SGDLS, YYNGEE.

CDR3 in amino acids: CASSVQYTGELFF. In DNA form, the CDR3 reads TGTGCCAGCAGCGTACAATACACCGGGGAGCTGTTTTTT. This chain links TRBV9 with TRBJ2-2; D gene ambiguous. V gave up 1 base and J gave up 3 bases, with 4 bases separating them. The germline V gene has CDR1 SGDLS and CDR2 YYNGEE. The CDR3 is 13 residues long.

The chain is built from TRBV6-6 and TRBJ1-3; D may be TRBD1 (6 bases). Germline V gene data show CDR1 as MNHNY and CDR2 as SVGAGI (reference sequence). Trimming removed 6 bases at V and 4 bases at J, with 10 bases between. This CDR3 comprises 13 residues. In DNA, the CDR3 is TGTGCCAGCAGAGGGACAACCGGAAACACCATATATTTT. Translation: CASRGTTGNTIYF.

This chain links TRBV6-6 with TRBJ2-7; 10 nucleotides match TRBD1. CDR3 size: 15 residues. Trimming removed 5 bases from V and 5 bases from J; junction bases left unmatched: 9. Looked up from germline, CDR1 is MNHNY and CDR2 is SVGAGI (reference sequence). The CDR3 loop reads CASSKRGTGDNEQYF. The DNA of the CDR3 is TGTGCCAGCAGTAAAAGAGGGACAGGGGATAACGAGCAGTACTTC.

The chain uses TRBV9 and TRBJ1-2; D not resolved. CDR3 length: 16 amino acids. Germline lookup yields CDR1 SGDLS and CDR2 YYNGEE. Trimming left V 0 bases short and J 4 bases short, with 16 bases between. CDR3 sequence: CASSVGEGPRGYGYTF. The DNA of the CDR3 is TGTGCCAGCAGCGTAGGGGAAGGTCCCCGGGGCTATGGCTACACCTTC.

This clone appeared a single time. This chain uses TRBV29-1 with TRBJ2-7; 12 bases line up with TRBD2. The CDR3 spans 14 residues. V shed 0 bases, J shed 6 bases, and the junction held 3 bases outside the gene matches. CDR1 SQVTM and CDR2 ANQGSEA come from the germline V gene. CDR3 nucleotide sequence: TGCAGCGTTGAAGAGGGGGGACTAGCGGGCGAGCAGTACTTC. This gives the protein CSVEEGGLAGEQYF.

The chain employs TRBV19 and TRBJ2-3, with 9 positions matching TRBD2. The germline V gene encodes CDR1 LNHDA and CDR2 SQIVND (reference sequence). The CDR3 runs to 15 residues. Trimming cost V 5 bases and J 3 bases; bases outside gene matches: 6. This chain's CDR3 is CASSDRSGSTDTQYF. The CDR3 nucleotides are TGTGCCAGTAGTGACCGTAGCGGGAGTACAGATACGCAGTATTTT.

This clone occurred a few times. This chain connects TRBV13 to TRBJ2-1; a weak D match, TRBD2 (7 bases). The CDR3 covers 17 residues. Germline CDR1 PRHDT, CDR2 FYEKMQ (reference sequence). The V and J ends lost 6 bases and 1 base respectively, with 19 bases between them. Here the CDR3 reads CASSRGGGERSYNEQFF. CDR3 bases: TGTGCCAGCAGTCGAGGAGGGGGGGAGAGGTCCTACAATGAGCAGTTCTTC. Together with reference TRBV13 and TRBJ2-1, the CDR3 gives the full variable domain: AAGVIQSPRHLIKEKRETATLKCYPIPRHDTVYWYQQGPGQDPQFLISFYEKMQSDKGSIPDRFSAQQFSDYHSELNMSSLELGDSALYFCASSRGGGERSYNEQFFGPGTRLTVL.

V gene TRBV4-3 combines with J gene TRBJ1-2, with TRBD1 matching 7 bases. CDR1 is LGHNA and CDR2 is YSLEER in the germline V gene. Trimming cost V 4 bases and J 8 bases; bases outside gene matches: 19. CDR3 size: 17 residues. This CDR3 reads CASSLSAEGQNRGGYTF. The CDR3, as DNA: TGCGCCAGCAGCCTCTCTGCGGAGGGACAGAATCGAGGGGGCTACACCTTC.

The chain links TRBV6-5 to TRBJ2-1; no reliable D call. The V end was cut by 8 bases, the J end by 0 bases, with 14 bases between. CDR3 size: 15 residues. Germline assignment: CDR1 MNHEY and CDR2 SVGAGI. This CDR3 reads CASSLLGSSYNEQFF. The CDR3 DNA is TGTGCCAGCTCCCTACTGGGCAGCTCCTACAATGAGCAGTTCTTC.

This rearrangement joins TRBV7-2 to TRBJ2-5; D may be TRBD1 (5 bases). Germline V lookup: CDR1 SGHTA, CDR2 FQGNSA. The CDR3 is 14 amino acids. Trimming pared 5 bases from V and 5 bases from J, leaving 15 bases between. In nucleotides, the CDR3 is TGTGCCAGCAGCGTACAGGTAGTGGGTGAGACCCAGTACTTC. Its translation: CASSVQVVGETQYF.

The V and J genes are TRBV6-6 and TRBJ2-1, with D possibly TRBD2 on 6 matching bases. This CDR3 is built from 15 residues. The V gene lost 7 bases and the J gene lost 6 bases, with 19 bases spanning the gap. Germline CDR1 and CDR2: MNHNY and SVGAGI (reference sequence). Here the CDR3 DNA reads TGTGCCAGCACCGCAGAGGGGCGACTAGTCAATGAGCAGTTCTTC. Amino acids: CASTAEGRLVNEQFF.

This clone was seen a single time. V and J are TRBV5-1 and TRBJ2-5; no clear D gene. The CDR3 runs 12 residues. Germline CDR1 reads SGHRS; CDR2 reads YFSETQ. Trimming pared 2 bases from V and 5 bases from J, leaving 7 bases between. The CDR3 sequence: CASSFGFETQYF. The CDR3 DNA reads as TGCGCCAGCAGCTTTGGCTTTGAGACCCAGTACTTC.

The chain carries TRBV28 and TRBJ1-2; perhaps TRBD1 as D (5 bases). Germline-derived CDR1 and CDR2 are MDHEN and SYDVKM. Trimming removed 4 bases at V and 4 bases at J, with 13 bases between. This CDR3 comprises 14 residues. CDR3 in DNA: TGTGCCAGCAGTTCCTTGACAGTCCCCTATGGCTACACCTTC. Its protein is CASSSLTVPYGYTF.

The rearrangement joins TRBV30 to TRBJ2-5; D gene uncertain. The V end was cut by 1 base, the J end by 2 bases, with 8 bases between. The germline V gene has CDR1 GTSNPN and CDR2 SVGIG (reference sequence). The CDR3 contains 13 residues. The CDR3 region is CAWSEQLQETQYF. The CDR3 DNA is TGTGCCTGGAGTGAACAGCTTCAAGAGACCCAGTACTTC.

The gene calls are TRBV6-1 and TRBJ1-1, with 7 bases that match TRBD1. The CDR3 spans 13 residues. With V trimmed by 1 base and J by 11 bases, 7 bases remained unmatched. From germline, CDR1 is MNHNS and CDR2 SASEGT. CDR3 in amino acids: CASSEERGLWAFF. The DNA of the CDR3 is TGTGCCAGCAGTGAAGAAAGGGGGCTCTGGGCTTTCTTT.

This rearrangement joins TRBV28 to TRBJ1-2; tentative D call: TRBD1 (6 bases). With 6 bases removed from V and 4 bases from J, the gap between germline ends came to 15 bases. Germline V gives CDR1 MDHEN, CDR2 SYDVKM. The CDR3 is 14 residues long. The CDR3 is CASSSDRPFYGYTF. The CDR3 region has the DNA TGTGCCAGCAGCTCCGACAGGCCCTTCTATGGCTACACCTTC.

V is TRBV4-2 and J is TRBJ1-1, with 7 bases aligning to TRBD1. This CDR3 comprises 14 residues. Germline V CDR1 and CDR2: LGHNA, YNFKEQ. The ends lost 3 bases at V and 4 bases at J; junction bases unmatched: 5. In DNA form, the CDR3 reads TGTGCCAGCAGCCAGAGCGGACAGGCCACTGAAGCTTTCTTT. Translated: CASSQSGQATEAFF.

V and J are TRBV10-3 and TRBJ2-3, with TRBD2 matching over 9 bases. The germline CDR1 and CDR2 sequences are ENHRY and SYGVKD. The CDR3 runs to 14 residues. The V segment lost 6 bases and the J segment 1 base; nucleotides outside the gene matches: 2. The CDR3 here is CAIRPSGGTDTQYF. As DNA, the CDR3 is TGTGCCATCAGGCCTAGCGGGGGCACAGATACGCAGTATTTT.